These 7 T cell receptor beta chains were sequenced from one sample in a study of cytomegalovirus exposure and HLA in healthy donors. Here immunoSEQ multiplex PCR was the method, and the copy in TCRdb shows in-frame clones only, minus some. Here the sample spans about 98,000 clones, about 83% being singletons. The sequencing input was PBMCs. All receptors come from a young woman in good health and CMV-seronegative.

This clone was recorded once. The chain carries TRBV5-4 and TRBJ2-2, with D unresolved. Germline V lookup: CDR1 SGHNT, CDR2 YYREEE (reference sequence). Trimming left V 0 bases short and J 1 base short, with 10 bases between. The CDR3 loop spans 16 amino acids. The CDR3: CASSLGSSLNTGELFF. CDR3 coding DNA: TGTGCCAGCAGCTTGGGGTCGAGCCTGAACACCGGGGAGCTGTTTTTT.

This chain uses TRBV2 with TRBJ1-2; the match to TRBD1 covers 7 bases. CDR3 length equals 14 residues. The ends lost 8 bases at V and 8 bases at J; junction bases unmatched: 14. The germline CDR1 and CDR2 sequences are SNHLY and FYNNEI. The DNA of the CDR3 is TGTGCCAGCGAGAGGGACAGTTCTAATCAGGGCTACACCTTC. The encoded protein is CASERDSSNQGYTF.

The V call is TRBV2, the J call TRBJ2-2; 11 bases align to TRBD2. The CDR3 spans 19 residues. Trimming took 1 base from V and 1 from J; bases not matched to a gene: 8. Per germline, CDR1 SNHLY and CDR2 FYNNEI. The CDR3, as DNA: TGTGCCAGCAGTGAAGTCCGGCTAGCGGGGGGCCTGAACACCGGGGAGCTGTTTTTT. As protein: CASSEVRLAGGLNTGELFF.

In DNA form, the CDR3 reads TGTGCCAGCAGTGAGCGCAGGGTAGAGTTGGGAGAGCAGTTCTTC. This sequence encodes CASSERRVELGEQFF. The genes are TRBV2 and TRBJ2-1; D perhaps matches TRBD1 (5 bases). CDR1 and CDR2 (germline): SNHLY, FYNNEI. V lost 3 bases to trimming and J lost 10 bases, with 19 bases between them. The CDR3 length is 15 residues.

V and J are TRBV4-1 and TRBJ2-7, with D possibly TRBD2 on 6 matching bases. Per the germline V gene, CDR1 is MGHRA and CDR2 is YSYEKL. CDR3 length: 15 amino acids. V shed 2 bases and J shed 2 bases, with 13 bases lying between them. In DNA form, the CDR3 reads TGCGCCAGCAGCCAACCGACTAGTGTCCCCTACGAGCAGTACTTC. Its protein is CASSQPTSVPYEQYF.

The V call is TRBV9, the J call TRBJ2-1; D might be TRBD1 (6 bases). V was clipped by 0 bases and J by 1 base, with 14 bases between them. This CDR3 region has 17 residues. Germline V lookup: CDR1 SGDLS, CDR2 YYNGEE. The CDR3 bases are TGTGCCAGCAGCGTAGTCTCAGGGGTTGTATCCTACAATGAGCAGTTCTTC. Translation gives CASSVVSGVVSYNEQFF.

CDR3 amino acids: CASSHGTGLPYEQYF. CDR3 sequence (DNA): TGTGCCAGCTCACATGGGACAGGGTTGCCATACGAGCAGTACTTC. This chain joins TRBV18 and TRBJ2-7, with TRBD1 matching 9 bases. V lost 4 bases to trimming and J lost 4 bases; unmatched junction nucleotides: 8. The CDR3 runs 15 residues. CDR1 and CDR2 (germline): KGHSH, LQKENI.